These T cell receptor beta chains were read from a single sample in a study of OX40 agonist ivuxolimab in advanced cancers. The method was immunoSEQ multiplex PCR; TCRdb's version includes in-frame clones alone and lacks a portion of them. This sample has 50,000 to 65,000 clones, with around 89% found just once. This specimen was CD4+ or CD8+ T cells sorted from blood, taken in a trial of the OX40 agonist ivuxolimab. The receptors here all came from an adult with an advanced solid tumor such as melanoma, head and neck, liver or kidney cancer. Both conserved end residues are part of each CDR3. The D gene is left open where the match is weak. A row's size may be missing; if present it is once, few, many or a size class.

CDR3aa: CASSFYSGPSTDTQYF
CDR3nt: TGTGCCAGCAGCTTCTATAGCGGGCCGAGCACAGATACGCAGTATTTT
j_gene: TRBJ2-3
abundance: NA
d_gene: TRBD2
v_gene: TRBV5-4

CDR3aa: CASSSGHSNQPQHF
CDR3nt: TGTGCCAGCAGTTCGGGACACTCGAATCAGCCCCAGCATTTT
j_gene: TRBJ1-5
abundance: few
d_gene: NA
v_gene: TRBV2

CDR3aa: CASSYDRGGNQPQHF
CDR3nt: TGTGCCAGCAGTTACGACCGGGGCGGCAATCAGCCCCAGCATTTT
j_gene: TRBJ1-5
abundance: NA
d_gene: NA
v_gene: TRBV6-5

CDR3aa: CASTGRGNEKLFF
CDR3nt: TGTGCCAGCACGGGCAGGGGAAATGAAAAACTGTTTTTT
j_gene: TRBJ1-4
abundance: NA
d_gene: NA
v_gene: TRBV6-5

CDR3aa: CASSVALTSGRNEQFF
CDR3nt: TGTGCCAGCAGCGTAGCCTTGACTAGCGGGAGAAATGAGCAGTTCTTC
j_gene: TRBJ2-1
abundance: NA
d_gene: TRBD2
v_gene: TRBV9

CDR3aa: CAWRLLAGGTDTQYF
CDR3nt: TGTGCCTGGAGATTACTAGCGGGGGGGACAGATACGCAGTATTTT
j_gene: TRBJ2-3
abundance: NA
d_gene: TRBD2
v_gene: TRBV30

CDR3aa: CASSNRVQYF
CDR3nt: TGTGCCAGCAGTAACCGGGTACAGTACTTC
j_gene: TRBJ2-4
abundance: NA
d_gene: NA
v_gene: TRBV28

CDR3aa: CASSIGGGGNTGELFF
CDR3nt: TGTGCCAGTAGTATAGGAGGGGGCGGGAACACCGGGGAGCTGTTTTTT
j_gene: TRBJ2-2
abundance: NA
d_gene: TRBD1
v_gene: TRBV19

CDR3aa: CASEDSSYNSPLHF
CDR3nt: TGTGCCAGTGAGGACAGCTCCTATAATTCACCCCTCCACTTT
j_gene: TRBJ1-6
abundance: NA
d_gene: NA
v_gene: TRBV19

CDR3aa: CASSQPTPNTGELFF
CDR3nt: TGCGCCAGCAGCCAACCGACACCGAACACCGGGGAGCTGTTTTTT
j_gene: TRBJ2-2
abundance: NA
d_gene: NA
v_gene: TRBV4-1

CDR3aa: CASSRQGAENTEAFF
CDR3nt: TGTGCCAGTAGTAGACAGGGGGCCGAGAACACTGAAGCTTTCTTT
j_gene: TRBJ1-1
abundance: NA
d_gene: TRBD1
v_gene: TRBV19

CDR3aa: CALGGGLSYNEQFF
CDR3nt: TGTGCCCTAGGCGGGGGGCTTAGCTACAATGAGCAGTTCTTC
j_gene: TRBJ2-1
abundance: NA
d_gene: TRBD2
v_gene: TRBV7-9

CDR3aa: CASSLRTGIPHEQYF
CDR3nt: TGTGCCAGCAGTCTCAGGACAGGGATCCCCCACGAGCAGTACTTC
j_gene: TRBJ2-7
abundance: NA
d_gene: TRBD1
v_gene: TRBV27

CDR3aa: CASSPDRGNTEAFF
CDR3nt: TGTGCCAGCTCACCTGACAGGGGTAACACTGAAGCTTTCTTT
j_gene: TRBJ1-1
abundance: once
d_gene: TRBD1
v_gene: TRBV18

CDR3aa: CASSVEMAGNTIYF
CDR3nt: TGTGCCAGCAGCGTAGAGATGGCTGGAAACACCATATATTTT
j_gene: TRBJ1-3
abundance: NA
d_gene: NA
v_gene: TRBV9

CDR3aa: CAWAPSNLYNEQFF
CDR3nt: TGTGCCTGGGCCCCCTCCAACCTCTACAATGAGCAGTTCTTC
j_gene: TRBJ2-1
abundance: NA
d_gene: NA
v_gene: TRBV30

CDR3aa: CASSVGRANEQFF
CDR3nt: TGTGCCAGCAGCGTAGGTAGGGCCAATGAGCAGTTCTTC
j_gene: TRBJ2-1
abundance: NA
d_gene: NA
v_gene: TRBV9

CDR3aa: CASSFGGGYEQYF
CDR3nt: TGTGCCAGCAGTTTTGGGGGAGGATACGAGCAGTACTTC
j_gene: TRBJ2-7
abundance: NA
d_gene: NA
v_gene: TRBV6-6

CDR3aa: CASSSGQGARETQYF
CDR3nt: TGTGCCAGCAGCTCCGGACAGGGGGCAAGGGAGACCCAGTACTTC
j_gene: TRBJ2-5
abundance: NA
d_gene: TRBD1
v_gene: TRBV5-4

CDR3aa: CASSRTEGGSPLHF
CDR3nt: TGTGCCAGCAGCCGGACAGAGGGAGGCTCACCCCTCCACTTT
j_gene: TRBJ1-6
abundance: NA
d_gene: NA
v_gene: TRBV5-6

CDR3aa: CASSPQLGGGTYNEQFF
CDR3nt: TGTGCCAGCAGCCCCCAATTGGGCGGGGGGACTTACAATGAGCAGTTCTTC
j_gene: TRBJ2-1
abundance: NA
d_gene: TRBD2
v_gene: TRBV7-9

CDR3aa: CASSQGWSQPQHF
CDR3nt: TGTGCCAGCTCACAGGGATGGAGCCAGCCCCAGCATTTT
j_gene: TRBJ1-5
abundance: NA
d_gene: NA
v_gene: TRBV2

CDR3aa: CASSQENSFANTGELFF
CDR3nt: TGCGCCAGCAGCCAAGAAAACAGTTTCGCGAACACCGGGGAGCTGTTTTTT
j_gene: TRBJ2-2
abundance: few
d_gene: NA
v_gene: TRBV4-1

CDR3aa: CASSESSGSGRVYEQYF
CDR3nt: TGCGCCAGCAGTGAGTCGAGTGGTAGCGGGAGGGTTTACGAGCAGTACTTC
j_gene: TRBJ2-7
abundance: NA
d_gene: TRBD2
v_gene: TRBV10-2

CDR3aa: CASSLSGPGTYEQYF
CDR3nt: TGTGCCAGCAGTTTGAGTGGGCCAGGGACCTACGAGCAGTACTTC
j_gene: TRBJ2-7
abundance: NA
d_gene: NA
v_gene: TRBV28

CDR3aa: CASSLNPRSDTQYF
CDR3nt: TGTGCCAGCAGCTTAAACCCGAGGTCAGATACGCAGTATTTT
j_gene: TRBJ2-3
abundance: NA
d_gene: NA
v_gene: TRBV7-3

CDR3aa: CASGTEGPTYEQYF
CDR3nt: TGTGCCAGCGGTACGGAGGGACCGACCTACGAGCAGTACTTC
j_gene: TRBJ2-7
abundance: NA
d_gene: NA
v_gene: TRBV6-5

CDR3aa: CASSLSQGAGEKLFF
CDR3nt: TGTGCCAGCAGCTTATCACAGGGGGCAGGTGAAAAACTGTTTTTT
j_gene: TRBJ1-4
abundance: NA
d_gene: TRBD1
v_gene: TRBV11-2

CDR3aa: CASSQRGGNTEAFF
CDR3nt: TGTGCCAGCAGCCAACGCGGGGGTAACACTGAAGCTTTCTTT
j_gene: TRBJ1-1
abundance: NA
d_gene: NA
v_gene: TRBV9

CDR3aa: CASSYSSGVSPLHF
CDR3nt: TGTGCCAGCAGTTACTCTTCGGGGGTCTCACCCCTCCACTTT
j_gene: TRBJ1-6
abundance: NA
d_gene: NA
v_gene: TRBV6-5

CDR3aa: CASRGNTEAFF
CDR3nt: TGTGCTTCACGGGGGAACACTGAAGCTTTCTTT
j_gene: TRBJ1-1
abundance: NA
d_gene: NA
v_gene: TRBV28

CDR3aa: CASSYSRDRVGYTF
CDR3nt: TGTGCCAGCAGTTACTCGAGGGACAGGGTTGGCTACACCTTC
j_gene: TRBJ1-2
abundance: NA
d_gene: TRBD1
v_gene: TRBV6-5

CDR3aa: CASSPEVLAGEQFF
CDR3nt: TGTGCCAGCAGCCCAGAGGTCCTAGCGGGTGAGCAGTTCTTC
j_gene: TRBJ2-1
abundance: once
d_gene: TRBD2
v_gene: TRBV7-8

CDR3aa: CVSSLSALSSGRASNEQFF
CDR3nt: TGTGTCAGCAGTTTATCTGCCCTTTCTAGCGGGAGGGCGAGTAATGAGCAGTTCTTC
j_gene: TRBJ2-1
abundance: NA
d_gene: TRBD2
v_gene: TRBV27

CDR3aa: CASSIRSGPHYEQYF
CDR3nt: TGTGCCAGTAGTATTCGGTCAGGTCCTCACTACGAGCAGTACTTC
j_gene: TRBJ2-7
abundance: NA
d_gene: NA
v_gene: TRBV19

CDR3aa: CASSLGSRSTGELFF
CDR3nt: TGTGCCAGCAGCTTAGGGTCGCGTAGCACCGGGGAGCTGTTTTTT
j_gene: TRBJ2-2
abundance: NA
d_gene: NA
v_gene: TRBV7-9

CDR3aa: CASSELAGGVNEQFF
CDR3nt: TGTGCCAGCAGTGAACTAGCGGGAGGAGTGAATGAGCAGTTCTTC
j_gene: TRBJ2-1
abundance: NA
d_gene: TRBD2
v_gene: TRBV2

CDR3aa: CASSQGQGYGYTF
CDR3nt: TGTGCCAGCAGTCAGGGACAGGGATATGGCTACACCTTC
j_gene: TRBJ1-2
abundance: few
d_gene: TRBD1
v_gene: TRBV2

CDR3aa: CASSRGAAKNIQYF
CDR3nt: TGTGCCAGCTCCAGAGGGGCGGCCAAAAACATTCAGTACTTC
j_gene: TRBJ2-4
abundance: NA
d_gene: NA
v_gene: TRBV5-6

CDR3aa: CASSLEGKESNQPQHF
CDR3nt: TGTGCCAGCAGCTTAGAGGGGAAGGAGAGCAATCAGCCCCAGCATTTT
j_gene: TRBJ1-5
abundance: NA
d_gene: NA
v_gene: TRBV7-8

CDR3aa: CASSEWWGAFF
CDR3nt: TGTGCCAGCAGTGAATGGTGGGGAGCTTTCTTT
j_gene: TRBJ1-1
abundance: once
d_gene: NA
v_gene: TRBV6-5

CDR3aa: CASSRRTADTQYF
CDR3nt: TGTGCCAGCAGCCGGCGCACCGCGGATACGCAGTATTTT
j_gene: TRBJ2-3
abundance: NA
d_gene: NA
v_gene: TRBV7-9

CDR3aa: CASTQPGDSNQPQHF
CDR3nt: TGTGCCAGCACGCAGCCAGGGGATAGCAATCAGCCCCAGCATTTT
j_gene: TRBJ1-5
abundance: NA
d_gene: NA
v_gene: TRBV9

CDR3aa: CASSPGKGVNTGELFF
CDR3nt: TGTGCCAGCAGCCCTGGGAAAGGGGTGAACACCGGGGAGCTGTTTTTT
j_gene: TRBJ2-2
abundance: NA
d_gene: NA
v_gene: TRBV13

CDR3aa: CASSLSAGLYF
CDR3nt: TGTGCCAGCAGTCTTTCGGCGGGTCTGTACTTC
j_gene: TRBJ2-7
abundance: NA
d_gene: NA
v_gene: TRBV28

CDR3aa: CASSSPGKREGYTF
CDR3nt: TGTGCCAGCAGTTCTCCAGGGAAGAGAGAAGGCTACACCTTC
j_gene: TRBJ1-2
abundance: NA
d_gene: NA
v_gene: TRBV28

CDR3aa: CASRWGRNQPQHF
CDR3nt: TGTGCCAGCAGGTGGGGTCGCAATCAGCCCCAGCATTTT
j_gene: TRBJ1-5
abundance: few
d_gene: NA
v_gene: TRBV6-1

CDR3aa: CASSPQGHSQETQYF
CDR3nt: TGCGCCAGCAGTCCCCAAGGTCACAGCCAAGAGACCCAGTACTTC
j_gene: TRBJ2-5
abundance: NA
d_gene: NA
v_gene: TRBV4-1

CDR3aa: CASSLKRRKSNQPQHF
CDR3nt: TGTGCCAGCAGCTTGAAGCGGAGGAAGAGTAATCAGCCCCAGCATTTT
j_gene: TRBJ1-5
abundance: once
d_gene: NA
v_gene: TRBV5-6

CDR3aa: CAIKGGVVEQYF
CDR3nt: TGTGCCATCAAGGGGGGTGTAGTCGAGCAGTACTTC
j_gene: TRBJ2-7
abundance: once
d_gene: NA
v_gene: TRBV10-3

CDR3aa: CASIGQGGTEAFF
CDR3nt: TGTGCCAGCATTGGACAGGGAGGCACTGAAGCTTTCTTT
j_gene: TRBJ1-1
abundance: NA
d_gene: TRBD1
v_gene: TRBV2

CDR3aa: CASSPSGAKNIQYF
CDR3nt: TGTGCCAGCTCACCGAGTGGTGCCAAAAACATTCAGTACTTC
j_gene: TRBJ2-4
abundance: NA
d_gene: NA
v_gene: TRBV18

CDR3aa: CASSKTGDNQPQHF
CDR3nt: TGTGCCAGCAGCAAAACGGGGGACAATCAGCCCCAGCATTTT
j_gene: TRBJ1-5
abundance: NA
d_gene: NA
v_gene: TRBV9

CDR3aa: CASSPRDRGPYEQYF
CDR3nt: TGTGCCAGCTCACCTAGGGACAGGGGGCCCTACGAGCAGTACTTC
j_gene: TRBJ2-7
abundance: NA
d_gene: TRBD1
v_gene: TRBV18

CDR3aa: CASTRTGDSNQPQHF
CDR3nt: TGTGCCAGCACAAGGACAGGGGATAGCAATCAGCCCCAGCATTTT
j_gene: TRBJ1-5
abundance: NA
d_gene: TRBD1
v_gene: TRBV9

CDR3aa: CSVDGTSGSRYEQYF
CDR3nt: TGCAGCGTCGACGGGACTAGCGGGAGTCGGTACGAGCAGTACTTC
j_gene: TRBJ2-7
abundance: NA
d_gene: TRBD2
v_gene: TRBV29-1

CDR3aa: CASSDWTGLGEAFF
CDR3nt: TGTGCCAGCAGCGACTGGACAGGGTTGGGTGAAGCTTTCTTT
j_gene: TRBJ1-1
abundance: NA
d_gene: TRBD1
v_gene: TRBV11-1

CDR3aa: CASSPRQGAGTDTQYF
CDR3nt: TGTGCCAGCTCACCGCGGCAGGGGGCGGGGACAGATACGCAGTATTTT
j_gene: TRBJ2-3
abundance: NA
d_gene: TRBD1
v_gene: TRBV18

CDR3aa: CASSESGTSGSYEQFF
CDR3nt: TGTGCCAGCAGTGAATCGGGGACTAGCGGGAGTTATGAGCAGTTCTTC
j_gene: TRBJ2-1
abundance: NA
d_gene: TRBD2
v_gene: TRBV25-1